Presented here are 24 T cell receptor beta chains from one specimen sequenced in a study of shared clonotypes between healthy human individuals. TCRdb's copy holds only in-frame clones and misses some; the assay was immunoSEQ multiplex PCR. This table has over 850,000 clones, around 78% appearing once. Sequencing input: memory CD4+ T cells from PBMCs. Subset of the sample: CD45RA-negative fraction. Receptors originate from a man aged 18 to 30 in good health. Some clones in this sample may be carry-over from other donors' samples.

The chain uses TRBV5-1 and TRBJ1-2; no clear D. The germline V and J ends were trimmed by 2 bases and 9 bases, with 14 bases remaining between them. The CDR3 is 13 residues long. Germline V CDR1 and CDR2: SGHRS, YFSETQ. The CDR3 spells CASSFSTEMSYTF. The DNA of the CDR3 is TGCGCCAGCAGCTTCTCTACCGAGATGAGCTACACCTTC.

J is TRBJ2-2 and V is TRBV10-1; D gene ambiguous. CDR1 is WNHNN, CDR2 SYGVQD, per germline (reference sequence). This CDR3 comprises 14 residues. Trimming pared 3 bases from V and 1 base from J, leaving 6 bases between. CDR3 protein: CASSDSQNTGELFF. The CDR3 coding sequence is TGCGCCAGCAGTGACTCACAGAACACCGGGGAGCTGTTTTTT.

V usage is TRBV7-8 and J usage is TRBJ2-5, with TRBD1 matching 8 bases. Germline CDR1 reads SGHVS; CDR2 reads FQNEAQ. V was clipped by 0 bases and J by 4 bases; unmatched bases: 4. This CDR3 has 15 residues. The CDR3 DNA is TGTGCCAGCAGCTTAGCTTACAGGGGGACAGAGACCCAGTACTTC. It specifies CASSLAYRGTETQYF. The whole variable domain, remainder taken from reference TRBV7-8 and TRBJ2-5, is GAGVSQSPRYKVAKRGQDVALRCDPISGHVSLFWYQQALGQGPEFLTYFQNEAQLDKSGLPSDRFFAERPEGSVSTLKIQRTQQEDSAVYLCASSLAYRGTETQYFGPGTRLLVL.

The chain has TRBV7-9 and TRBJ1-1; D is ambiguous. Trimming took 3 bases from V and 4 from J, leaving 9 bases between them. From germline, CDR1 is SEHNR and CDR2 FQNEAQ (reference sequence). The CDR3 extends over 13 amino acids. In DNA form, the CDR3 reads TGTGCCAGCAGCTTCCCGGTGGGCACTGAAGCTTTCTTT. Translating it yields CASSFPVGTEAFF.

V is TRBV2 and J is TRBJ2-5; D is ambiguous. CDR1 SNHLY and CDR2 FYNNEI come from the germline V gene. The length of the CDR3 is 14 residues. Deletions cut 2 bases from V and 5 bases from J, with 12 bases between. The DNA for the CDR3 is TGTGCCAGCAGTGAAATCCCAGGTCCGGAGACCCAGTACTTC. Translating it yields CASSEIPGPETQYF.

The chain couples TRBV6-1 to TRBJ2-2; D not resolved. CDR3 size: 16 residues. The germline V and J ends were trimmed by 1 base and 4 bases, with 13 bases remaining between them. Germline V gene data show CDR1 as MNHNS and CDR2 as SASEGT. The CDR3 nucleotides read TGTGCCAGCAGTGAAGGGGATTATTGGGGCACCGGGGAGCTGTTTTTT. Translated, it gives CASSEGDYWGTGELFF.

The chain uses TRBV9 and TRBJ1-1; tentatively, D is TRBD1 (6 bases). The germline CDR1 and CDR2 sequences are SGDLS and YYNGEE. V was shortened by 4 bases and J by 1 base, with 17 bases between the two germline ends. This CDR3 spans 16 amino acids. CDR3 coding DNA: TGTGCCAGCAGCCCCAACGTGGGGGCGACGAACACTGAAGCTTTCTTT. This translates into CASSPNVGATNTEAFF.

The V and J genes are TRBV10-3 and TRBJ1-5; no firm D call. The CDR3 sequence is 14 residues long. Trimming shortened V by 0 bases and J by 4 bases, and 7 bases separated the two germline ends. Germline-derived CDR1 and CDR2 are ENHRY and SYGVKD. CDR3 in amino acids: CAISESGTNQPQHF. DNA for the CDR3: TGTGCCATCAGTGAGTCGGGCACGAATCAGCCCCAGCATTTT.

The chain uses TRBV7-2 and TRBJ2-7; weak D call: TRBD2 (6 bases). Trimming took 2 bases from V and 4 from J, leaving 15 bases between them. There are 15 residues in the CDR3. The germline CDR1 and CDR2 sequences are SGHTA and FQGNSA. The CDR3 region has the DNA TGTGCCAGCAGCTTAACGGGCGGGATAGAGTACGAGCAGTACTTC. Translated, it gives CASSLTGGIEYEQYF.

The chain couples TRBV6-6 to TRBJ2-1, with D unclear. The V gene lost 10 bases and the J gene lost 2 bases, with 15 bases spanning the gap. The CDR3 length is 14 residues. CDR1 and CDR2 from the germline V gene are MNHNY and SVGAGI (reference sequence). This CDR3 is CATSTRITYNEQFF. The CDR3 coding sequence is TGTGCCACCTCTACCCGTATAACCTACAATGAGCAGTTCTTC.

This rearrangement joins TRBV15 to TRBJ1-2, with TRBD1 identical over 8 bases. From germline, CDR1 is LNHNV and CDR2 YYDKDF (reference sequence). This CDR3 has 15 amino acids. Trimming removed 0 bases from V and 4 bases from J; junction bases left unmatched: 4. CDR3 in amino acids: CATSRDSGQGYGYTF. In DNA, the CDR3 is TGTGCCACCAGCAGAGATTCTGGACAGGGCTATGGCTACACCTTC. The full variable domain, its missing parts supplied by reference TRBV15 and TRBJ1-2, is DAMVIQNPRYQVTQFGKPVTLSCSQTLNHNVMYWYQQKSSQAPKLLFHYYDKDFNNEADTPDNFQSRRPNTSFCFLDIRSPGLGDTAMYLCATSRDSGQGYGYTFGSGTRLTVV.

The chain employs TRBV15 and TRBJ2-7; 12 bases fit TRBD1. This CDR3 contains 16 residues. Germline V gives CDR1 LNHNV, CDR2 YYDKDF (reference sequence). V lost 1 base to trimming and J lost 3 bases; unmatched junction nucleotides: 4. DNA for the CDR3: TGTGCCACCAGCAGAGGGGGGACAGGGGGCTTCTACGAGCAGTACTTC. It codes for CATSRGGTGGFYEQYF.

A few counts support this clone. The rearrangement joins TRBV7-3 to TRBJ2-5; D is ambiguous. The ends were cut back, 2 bases at V and 4 bases at J, with 8 bases in the middle. CDR3 length equals 13 residues. Germline V lookup: CDR1 SGHTA, CDR2 FQGTGA. The CDR3 coding sequence is TGTGCCAGCAGCTTAGGGTACCGAGAGACCCAGTACTTC. As protein: CASSLGYRETQYF.

The V and J genes are TRBV4-1 and TRBJ2-5; a weak D match, TRBD2 (6 bases). This CDR3 has 15 residues. Per germline, CDR1 MGHRA and CDR2 YSYEKL. The V end was cut by 4 bases, the J end by 8 bases, with 20 bases between. The CDR3: CASSPREKGVDTQYF. CDR3 DNA: TGCGCCAGCAGCCCTCGGGAGAAAGGGGTCGACACCCAGTACTTC.

J is TRBJ2-4 and V is TRBV10-3; tentatively, D is TRBD2 (6 bases). This CDR3 is 14 amino acids long. CDR1 is ENHRY, CDR2 SYGVKD, per germline. V gave up 4 bases and J gave up 8 bases, with 15 bases separating them. DNA of the CDR3: TGTGCCATCAGTGCCGGCTGGAGGGGAGACATTCAGTACTTC. Its protein is CAISAGWRGDIQYF.

This clone was detected only once. The chain employs TRBV28 and TRBJ2-3; 8 bases map to TRBD2. Germline V CDR1 and CDR2: MDHEN, SYDVKM. The J segment lost 4 bases and the V segment lost 3 bases, leaving 6 bases of the junction unmatched. CDR3 length: 15 residues. CDR3 DNA: TGTGCCAGCAGTTTCGGTAGCGGGGCCTCAGATACGCAGTATTTT. Translation gives CASSFGSGASDTQYF.

This chain links TRBV27 with TRBJ1-5, with no clear D. This CDR3 comprises 12 residues. The germline gives CDR1 MNHEY, CDR2 SMNVEV (reference sequence). Trimming stripped 3 bases from V and 5 bases from J, with 5 bases between. CDR3 region: CASSFLHQPQHF. Written as DNA, the CDR3 is TGTGCCAGCAGTTTCCTCCATCAGCCCCAGCATTTT.

This sequence joins TRBV20-1 and TRBJ1-2; the D is unclear. CDR1 and CDR2 (germline): DFQATT, SNEGSKA (reference sequence). V gave up 3 bases and J gave up 8 bases, with 10 bases separating them. This CDR3 spans 11 amino acids. Here the CDR3 DNA reads TGCAGTGCTAGGACCGGAAGCGGCTACACCTTC. Encoded protein: CSARTGSGYTF.

This clone was counted between two and nine times. The chain carries TRBV2 and TRBJ1-2; 7 bases line up with TRBD1. The CDR3 extends over 13 amino acids. V shed 2 bases, J shed 8 bases, and the junction held 5 bases outside the gene matches. Germline CDR1 SNHLY, CDR2 FYNNEI. CDR3 sequence (DNA): TGTGCCAGCAGTGAACTTGGGACAGAAGGCTACACCTTC. This translates into CASSELGTEGYTF.

The chain couples TRBV15 to TRBJ1-1; 7 bases map to TRBD1. CDR3 size: 16 residues. V shed 5 bases and J 11 bases; nucleotides not matched to a gene: 20. Germline assignment: CDR1 LNHNV and CDR2 YYDKDF (reference sequence). The CDR3 is CATSGRTGQRYLRAFF. The CDR3 DNA reads as TGTGCCACCAGCGGCCGGACAGGCCAACGGTATTTGAGGGCTTTCTTT. Filled out from reference TRBV15 and TRBJ1-1, the complete variable domain reads DAMVIQNPRYQVTQFGKPVTLSCSQTLNHNVMYWYQQKSSQAPKLLFHYYDKDFNNEADTPDNFQSRRPNTSFCFLDIRSPGLGDTAMYLCATSGRTGQRYLRAFFGQGTRLTVV.

The rearrangement links TRBV7-2 to TRBJ2-3; the D is unclear. Germline values: CDR1 SGHTA, CDR2 FQGNSA. Between the trimmed V and J ends, which lost 5 bases and 4 bases, there was a span of 16 bases. The CDR3 extends over 15 amino acids. DNA of the CDR3: TGTGCCAGCAGCCGCACCCCAAGAGGTCCAGATACGCAGTATTTT. Its protein product is CASSRTPRGPDTQYF.

The rearrangement joins TRBV7-2 to TRBJ2-5; D gene uncertain. The CDR3 runs 12 residues. The V end was cut by 1 base, the J end by 5 bases, with 5 bases between. Per the germline V gene, CDR1 is SGHTA and CDR2 is FQGNSA. The CDR3 DNA reads TGTGCCAGCAGCTTAGTTTGGGAGACCCAGTACTTC. It encodes CASSLVWETQYF.

V is TRBV5-6 and J is TRBJ2-3; 9 bases are a match to TRBD2. The J segment lost 3 bases and the V segment lost 4 bases, leaving 12 bases of the junction unmatched. This CDR3 has 17 amino acids. The germline gives CDR1 SGHDT, CDR2 YYEEEE. CDR3 nucleotides: TGTGCCAGCAGCGCCCCCGGGACTAGCCGACCAACAGATACGCAGTATTTT. Protein: CASSAPGTSRPTDTQYF.

This clone has just a few counts. J is TRBJ2-2 and V is TRBV29-1; 8 bases map to TRBD1. V lost 4 bases and J lost 5; bases outside the gene matches: 12. CDR1 and CDR2 (germline): SQVTM, ANQGSEA. This CDR3 spans 16 amino acids. The CDR3 reads CSVVPGSGGNTGELFF. The CDR3 nucleotides read TGCAGCGTTGTCCCTGGCTCAGGGGGCAATACCGGGGAGCTGTTTTTT.